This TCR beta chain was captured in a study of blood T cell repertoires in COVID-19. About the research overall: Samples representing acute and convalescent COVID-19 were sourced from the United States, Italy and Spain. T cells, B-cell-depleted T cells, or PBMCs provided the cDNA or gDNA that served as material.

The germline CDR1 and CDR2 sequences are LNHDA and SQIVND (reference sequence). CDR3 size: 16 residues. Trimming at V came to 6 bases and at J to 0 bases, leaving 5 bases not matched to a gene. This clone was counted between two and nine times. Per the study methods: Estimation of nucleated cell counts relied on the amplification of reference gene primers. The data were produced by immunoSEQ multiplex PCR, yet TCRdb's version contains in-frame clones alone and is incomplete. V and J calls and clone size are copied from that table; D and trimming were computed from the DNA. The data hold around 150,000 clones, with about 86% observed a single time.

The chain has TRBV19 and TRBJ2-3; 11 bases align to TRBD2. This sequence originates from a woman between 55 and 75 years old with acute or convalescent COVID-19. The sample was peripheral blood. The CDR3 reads CASSRGLAVSTDTQYF. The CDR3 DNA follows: TGTGCCAGTAGCCGGGGACTAGCGGTTAGCACAGATACGCAGTATTTT.